These T cell receptor beta chains were read from a single sample in a study of monozygotic twins with cystic fibrosis. The assay was immunoSEQ multiplex PCR, and TCRdb's table has in-frame clones only and misses some. The sample includes 30,000 or so clones, roughly 66% of them seen just once. Source material: blood. These receptors were taken from a girl aged 5-17 years with cystic fibrosis. CDR3s include the opening cysteine and the closing phenylalanine or tryptophan. D genes are given only for firm matches.

D gene,V gene,J gene,CDR3 DNA,CDR3 protein
TRBD1,TRBV7-2,TRBJ1-2,TGTGCCAGCAGCTTTCAGGGGGAGCCTAACTATGGCTACACCTTC,CASSFQGEPNYGYTF
TRBD2,TRBV5-3,TRBJ2-1,TGTGCCAGAAGCAAGACTAGCGGGAGGTTACCTACCTACAATGAGCAGTTCTTC,CARSKTSGRLPTYNEQFF
.,TRBV7-9,TRBJ2-1,TGTGCCAGCAGCCCAGGGGCAAGGAAGCAGTTCTTC,CASSPGARKQFF
.,TRBV5-1,TRBJ2-5,TGCGCCAGCAGCTTGGATACGGGGTCGGTTTACGAGACCCAGTACTTC,CASSLDTGSVYETQYF
TRBD2,TRBV7-2,TRBJ2-2,TGTGCCAGCAGCTTATCGAGCGGGAGATGGGGCGGGGAGCTGTTTTTT,CASSLSSGRWGGELFF
TRBD2,TRBV7-2,TRBJ2-1,TGTGCCAGCAGCTTAGGCGGGAGGGCCAGGAATGAGCAGTTCTTC,CASSLGGRARNEQFF
.,TRBV28,TRBJ2-7,TGTGCCAGCAGTATCCCGACAGGAGACTACGAGCAGTACTTC,CASSIPTGDYEQYF
.,TRBV2,TRBJ1-1,TGTGCCAGCAGTCAAGGGCCAAACACTGAAGCTTTCTTT,CASSQGPNTEAFF
TRBD2,TRBV7-6,TRBJ2-7,TGTGCCAGCAGTTCACTACTAGGACTAGCGGGAGTCGAGCAGTACTTC,CASSSLLGLAGVEQYF
TRBD2,TRBV5-6,TRBJ2-5,TGTGCCAGCAGCTCACCCTCGACTAGCGGGATACAAGAGACCCAGTACTTC,CASSSPSTSGIQETQYF